This TCR beta chain is drawn from a study of control samples from healthy donors and cancer patients. Profiled with immunoSEQ multiplex PCR; TCRdb holds only in-frame clones, not every one. In the table there are about 49,000 clones, more than 80% of which are singletons. CDR1 and CDR2 (germline): MGHRA, YSYEKL. The CDR3 extends over 15 amino acids. Trimming stripped 4 bases from V and 1 base from J, with 11 bases between. The chain employs TRBV4-1 and TRBJ2-1, with D possibly matching TRBD2 (5 bases). This sequence was found in a man aged 30 to 39 with colorectal cancer. Sequencing input: PBMCs. The CDR3 loop is CASSLLGLSYNEQFF. CDR3 nucleotides: TGCGCCAGCAGCCTATTAGGACTGTCCTACAATGAGCAGTTCTTC.